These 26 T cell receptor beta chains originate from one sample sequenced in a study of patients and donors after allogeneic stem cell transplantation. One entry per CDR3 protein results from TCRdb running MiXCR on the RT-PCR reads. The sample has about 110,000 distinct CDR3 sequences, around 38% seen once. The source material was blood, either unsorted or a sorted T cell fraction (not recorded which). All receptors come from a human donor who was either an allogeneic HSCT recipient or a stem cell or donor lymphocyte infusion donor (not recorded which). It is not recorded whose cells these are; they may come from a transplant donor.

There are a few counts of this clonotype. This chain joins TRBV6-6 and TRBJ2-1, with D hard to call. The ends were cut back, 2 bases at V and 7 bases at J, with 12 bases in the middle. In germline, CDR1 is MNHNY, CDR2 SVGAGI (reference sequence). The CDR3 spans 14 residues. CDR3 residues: CASSYPGDFNEQFF. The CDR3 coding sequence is TGTGCCAGCAGTTACCCCGGCGACTTTAATGAGCAGTTCTTC.

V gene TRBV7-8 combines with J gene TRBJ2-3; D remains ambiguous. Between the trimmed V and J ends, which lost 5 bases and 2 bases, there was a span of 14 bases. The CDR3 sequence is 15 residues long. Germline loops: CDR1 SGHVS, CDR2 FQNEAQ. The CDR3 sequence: CASSAQPLLTDTQYF. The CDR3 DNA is TGTGCCAGCAGCGCCCAACCACTGCTCACAGATACGCAGTATTTT.

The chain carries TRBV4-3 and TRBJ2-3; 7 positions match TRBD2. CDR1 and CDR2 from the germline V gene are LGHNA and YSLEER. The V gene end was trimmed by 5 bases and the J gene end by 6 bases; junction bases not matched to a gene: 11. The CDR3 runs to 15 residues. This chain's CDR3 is CASSSSSGEGDTQYF. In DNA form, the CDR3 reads TGCGCCAGCAGCTCCTCATCGGGGGAGGGTGATACGCAGTATTTT.

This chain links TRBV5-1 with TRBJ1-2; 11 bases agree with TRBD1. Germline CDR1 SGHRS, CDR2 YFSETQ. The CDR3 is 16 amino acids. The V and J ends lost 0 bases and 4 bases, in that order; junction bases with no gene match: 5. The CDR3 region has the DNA TGCGCCAGCAGCTTGGGAGGACAGGGGGCCGGCTATGGCTACACCTTC. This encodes CASSLGGQGAGYGYTF.

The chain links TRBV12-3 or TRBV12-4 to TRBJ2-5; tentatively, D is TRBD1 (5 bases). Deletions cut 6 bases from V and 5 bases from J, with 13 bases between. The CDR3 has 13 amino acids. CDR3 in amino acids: CASRSRVQETQYF. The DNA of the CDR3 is TGTGCCAGCAGGTCCAGGGTTCAGGAGACCCAGTACTTC.

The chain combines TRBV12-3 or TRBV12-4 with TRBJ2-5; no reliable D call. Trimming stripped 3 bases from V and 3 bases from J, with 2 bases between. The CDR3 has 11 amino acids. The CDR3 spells CASSLKETQYF. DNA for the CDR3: TGTGCCAGCAGTTTGAAAGAGACCCAGTACTTC.

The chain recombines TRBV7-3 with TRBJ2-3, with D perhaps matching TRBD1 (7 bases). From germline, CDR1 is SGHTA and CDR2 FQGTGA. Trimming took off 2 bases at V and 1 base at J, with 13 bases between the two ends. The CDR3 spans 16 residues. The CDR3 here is CASSLGGGAGTDTQYF. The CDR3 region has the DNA TGTGCCAGCAGCTTAGGAGGGGGCGCGGGCACAGATACGCAGTATTTT.

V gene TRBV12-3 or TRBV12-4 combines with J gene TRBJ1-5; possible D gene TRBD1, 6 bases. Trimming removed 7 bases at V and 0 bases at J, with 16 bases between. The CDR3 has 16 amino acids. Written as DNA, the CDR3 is TGTGCCAGCAAAGGGGGATTGCCTTATAGCAATCAGCCCCAGCATTTT. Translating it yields CASKGGLPYSNQPQHF.

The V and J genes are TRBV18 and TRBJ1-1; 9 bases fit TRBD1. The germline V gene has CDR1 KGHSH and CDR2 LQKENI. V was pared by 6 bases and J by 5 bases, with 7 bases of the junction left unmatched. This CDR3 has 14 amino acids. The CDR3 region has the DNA TGTGCCAGCTCCAGGGACAGGGTAAAAACTGAAGCTTTCTTT. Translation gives CASSRDRVKTEAFF. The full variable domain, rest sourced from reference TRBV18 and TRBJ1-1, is NAGVMQNPRHLVRRRGQEARLRCSPMKGHSHVYWYRQLPEEGLKFMVYLQKENIIDESGMPKERFSAEFPKEGPSILRIQQVVRGDSAAYFCASSRDRVKTEAFFGQGTRLTVV.

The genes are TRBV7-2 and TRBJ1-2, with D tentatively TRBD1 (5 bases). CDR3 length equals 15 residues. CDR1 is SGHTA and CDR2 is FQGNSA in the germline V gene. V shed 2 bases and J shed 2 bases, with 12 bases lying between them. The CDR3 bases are TGTGCCAGCAGCTTATGGGGCGGGAGGAACTATGGCTACACCTTC. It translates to CASSLWGGRNYGYTF.

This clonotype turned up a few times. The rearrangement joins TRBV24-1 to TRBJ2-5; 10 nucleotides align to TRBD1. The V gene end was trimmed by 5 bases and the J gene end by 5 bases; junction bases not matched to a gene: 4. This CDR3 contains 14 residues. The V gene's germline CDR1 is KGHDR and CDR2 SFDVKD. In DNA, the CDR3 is TGTGCCACCAGTGCGACAGGGGGCGTCGAGACCCAGTACTTC. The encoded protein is CATSATGGVETQYF.

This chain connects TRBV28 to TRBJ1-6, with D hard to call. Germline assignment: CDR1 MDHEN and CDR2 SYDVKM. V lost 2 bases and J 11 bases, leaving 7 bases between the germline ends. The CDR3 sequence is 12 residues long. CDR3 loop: CASSLEGPPLHF. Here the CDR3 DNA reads TGTGCCAGCAGTTTAGAGGGTCCACCCCTCCACTTT.

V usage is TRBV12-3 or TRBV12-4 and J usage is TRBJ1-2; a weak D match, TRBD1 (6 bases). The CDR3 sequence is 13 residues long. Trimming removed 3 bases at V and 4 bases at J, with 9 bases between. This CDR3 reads CASSFSDSYGYTF. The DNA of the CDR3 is TGTGCCAGCAGTTTTTCGGACAGCTATGGCTACACCTTC.

The CDR3 sequence is CSARVGSQPQHF. The CDR3 DNA follows: TGCAGTGCTAGGGTCGGGAGTCAGCCCCAGCATTTT. The chain is built from TRBV20-1 and TRBJ1-5; the D is unclear. The length of the CDR3 is 12 residues. V gave up 3 bases and J gave up 6 bases, with 9 bases separating them. Germline CDR1 reads DFQATT; CDR2 reads SNEGSKA (reference sequence).

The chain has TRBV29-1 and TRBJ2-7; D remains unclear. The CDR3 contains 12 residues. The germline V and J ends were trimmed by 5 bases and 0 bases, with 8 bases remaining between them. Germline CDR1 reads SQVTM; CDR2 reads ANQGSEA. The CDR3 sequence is CSVSDRSYEQYF. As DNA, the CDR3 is TGCAGCGTTTCTGACCGCTCCTACGAGCAGTACTTC.

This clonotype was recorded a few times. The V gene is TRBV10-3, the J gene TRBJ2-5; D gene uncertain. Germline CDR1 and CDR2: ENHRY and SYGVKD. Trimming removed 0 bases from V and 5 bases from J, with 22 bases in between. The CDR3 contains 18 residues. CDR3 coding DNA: TGTGCCATCAGTGAGTCGAGATCCGGCAACCGGGCCTGGGAGACCCAGTACTTC. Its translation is CAISESRSGNRAWETQYF.

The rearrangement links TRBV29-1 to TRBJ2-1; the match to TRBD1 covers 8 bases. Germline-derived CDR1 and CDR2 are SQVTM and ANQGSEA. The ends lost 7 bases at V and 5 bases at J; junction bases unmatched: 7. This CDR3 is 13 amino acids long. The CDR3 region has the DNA TGCAGCGCCTGGACAGGGAACCACAATGAGCAGTTCTTC. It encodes CSAWTGNHNEQFF.

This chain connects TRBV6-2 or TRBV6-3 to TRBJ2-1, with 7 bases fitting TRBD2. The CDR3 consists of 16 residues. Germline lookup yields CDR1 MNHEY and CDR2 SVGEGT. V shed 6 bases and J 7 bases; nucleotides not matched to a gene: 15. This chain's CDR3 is CASSPSKSLAANEQFF. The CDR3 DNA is TGTGCCAGCAGCCCCTCTAAAAGTCTAGCGGCTAATGAGCAGTTCTTC.

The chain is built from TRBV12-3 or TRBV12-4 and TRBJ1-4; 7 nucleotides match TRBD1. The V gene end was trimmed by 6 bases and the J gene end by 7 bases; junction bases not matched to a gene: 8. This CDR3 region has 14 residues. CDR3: CASRRDSRGEKLFF. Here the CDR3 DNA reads TGTGCCAGCAGACGGGACAGTCGGGGTGAAAAACTGTTTTTT.

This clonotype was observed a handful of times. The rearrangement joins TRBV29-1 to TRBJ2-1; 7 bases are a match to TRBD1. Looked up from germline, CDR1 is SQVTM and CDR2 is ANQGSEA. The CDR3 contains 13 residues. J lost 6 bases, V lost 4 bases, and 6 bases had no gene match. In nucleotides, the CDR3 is TGCAGCGTTGCAGGGGGTAGAGGCAATGAGCAGTTCTTC. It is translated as CSVAGGRGNEQFF.

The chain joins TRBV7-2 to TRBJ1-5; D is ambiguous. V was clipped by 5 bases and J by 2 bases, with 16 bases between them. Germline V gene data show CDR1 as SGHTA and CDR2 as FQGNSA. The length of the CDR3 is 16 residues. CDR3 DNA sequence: TGTGCCAGCAGCCTTGTACCAGGACGCGGCAATCAGCCCCAGCATTTT. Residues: CASSLVPGRGNQPQHF.

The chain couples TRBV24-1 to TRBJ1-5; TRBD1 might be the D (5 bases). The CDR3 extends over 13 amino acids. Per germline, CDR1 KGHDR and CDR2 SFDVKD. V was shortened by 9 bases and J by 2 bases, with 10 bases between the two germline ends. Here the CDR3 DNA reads TGTGCCACCGGGGGAGTGGGCAATCAGCCCCAGCATTTT. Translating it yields CATGGVGNQPQHF.

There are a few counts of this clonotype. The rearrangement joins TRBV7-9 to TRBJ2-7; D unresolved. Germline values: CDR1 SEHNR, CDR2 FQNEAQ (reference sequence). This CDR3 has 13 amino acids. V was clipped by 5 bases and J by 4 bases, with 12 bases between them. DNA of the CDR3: TGTGCCAGCAGCCACATTGTACCTTACGAGCAGTACTTC. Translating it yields CASSHIVPYEQYF.

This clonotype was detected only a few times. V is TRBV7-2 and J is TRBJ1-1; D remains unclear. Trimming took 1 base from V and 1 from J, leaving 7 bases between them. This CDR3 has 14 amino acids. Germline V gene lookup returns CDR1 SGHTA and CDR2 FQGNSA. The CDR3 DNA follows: TGTGCCAGCAGCTTAGGGCACAAGAACACTGAAGCTTTCTTT. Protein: CASSLGHKNTEAFF.

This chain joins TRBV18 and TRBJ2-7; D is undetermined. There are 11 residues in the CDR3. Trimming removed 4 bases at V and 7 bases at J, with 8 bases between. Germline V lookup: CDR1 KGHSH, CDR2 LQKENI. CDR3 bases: TGTGCCAGCTCACAGGGTTATGAGCAGTACTTC. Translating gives CASSQGYEQYF.

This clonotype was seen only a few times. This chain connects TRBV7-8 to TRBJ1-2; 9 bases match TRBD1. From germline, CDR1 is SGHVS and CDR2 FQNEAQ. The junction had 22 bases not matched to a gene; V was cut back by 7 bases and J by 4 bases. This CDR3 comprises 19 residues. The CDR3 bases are TGTGCCAGCACCGACCTCACAGGGGGCGATAACAACGAGCCCTATGGCTACACCTTC. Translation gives CASTDLTGGDNNEPYGYTF.